The clone carrying this T cell receptor beta chain was observed many times. Its antigen remains unknown. One entry per CDR3 protein results from TCRdb running MiXCR on the 5' RACE reads. This sample yields tens of thousands of distinct CDR3 sequences, of which 26% are seen a single time; roughly 2.2% belongs to the top ten. Study observations and caveats: Tumor Treg TCRs overlapped most with tumor naive CD4+ cells. Tumor memory CD4+ T cell TCR gene usage clustered with blood and lymph node memory CD4+ cells and lymph node naive CD4+ cells.

Cells sorted as Tregs were CD4+, CD25+ and CD127-/low. In germline, CDR1 is SGHRS, CDR2 YFSETQ. CDR3 size: 18 residues. V lost 0 bases to trimming and J lost 0 bases; unmatched junction nucleotides: 9. The sequence was collected from a female donor with breast cancer. The V gene is TRBV5-1, the J gene TRBJ2-7; 10 nucleotides line up with TRBD2. Sequenced sample: tumor-infiltrating Tregs sorted from the breast tumor. This CDR3 is CASSLGASGSTSSYEQYF. CDR3 nucleotides: TGCGCCAGCAGCTTGGGGGCTAGCGGGAGCACGAGCTCCTACGAGCAGTACTTC.